This TCR beta chain was sequenced during a study of blood T cell repertoires in COVID-19. In the study overall: The origin of the acute and convalescent COVID-19 samples was the United States, Italy and Spain. From T cells, B-cell-depleted T cells, or PBMCs came the material, which was cDNA or gDNA.

The CDR3 extends over 13 amino acids. Germline lookup yields CDR1 KGHSH and CDR2 LQKENI. V was pared by 6 bases and J by 5 bases, with 14 bases between. As processed by the authors: From reference gene primer amplification, estimates of nucleated cell counts were derived. The assay was immunoSEQ multiplex PCR, and TCRdb's table has in-frame clones only and misses some. V and J calls and clone size are as listed in that table; D and trimming were resolved from the DNA. The table lists fewer than 300,000 clones, roughly nine tenths of them singletons. The J gene is TRBJ2-7, the V gene TRBV18; D is unclear. This TCR was sampled from a man in his sixties who had recovered from COVID-19. Sequenced sample: peripheral blood. The CDR3: CASSPMAANEQYF. CDR3 nucleotides: TGTGCCAGCTCGCCGATGGCGGCTAACGAGCAGTACTTC.